This TCR beta chain was documented in a study of blood T cell repertoires in COVID-19. As for the study in general: Samples taken during acute and convalescent COVID-19 were collected in the United States, Italy and Spain.

As handled by the study authors: The authors estimated nucleated cell counts from reference gene primer amplification. Clones were read by immunoSEQ multiplex PCR, and TCRdb kept only the in-frame ones, dropping some. Clone size and V and J calls were adopted from that table, with D and trimming inferred from the DNA. This sample carries about 63,000 clones, less than 80% of them seen once, and the ten largest clones take roughly a third. Germline trimming cut 5 bases from V and 7 bases from J; bases unmatched to any gene: 21. Germline CDR1 is KGHDR and CDR2 is SFDVKD. This CDR3 is built from 19 residues.

Specimen: peripheral blood. The TCR sequence derives from a human donor in a cohort sampled during active COVID-19. This rearrangement joins TRBV24-1 to TRBJ2-2; 7 bases are a match to TRBD2. The CDR3 spells CATSGRGGQRRDRVGELFF. The CDR3 DNA follows: TGTGCCACCAGTGGCCGGGGAGGGCAGAGAAGAGACCGGGTCGGGGAGCTGTTTTTT.